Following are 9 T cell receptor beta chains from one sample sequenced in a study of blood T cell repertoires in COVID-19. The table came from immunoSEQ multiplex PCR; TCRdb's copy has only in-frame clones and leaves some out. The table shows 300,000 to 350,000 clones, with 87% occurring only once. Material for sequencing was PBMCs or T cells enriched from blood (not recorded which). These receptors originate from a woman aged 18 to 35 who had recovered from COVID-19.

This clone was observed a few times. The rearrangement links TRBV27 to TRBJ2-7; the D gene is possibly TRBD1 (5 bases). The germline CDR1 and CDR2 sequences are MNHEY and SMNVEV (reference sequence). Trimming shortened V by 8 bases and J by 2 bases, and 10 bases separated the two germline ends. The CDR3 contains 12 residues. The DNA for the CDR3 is TGTGCCAGCTCTAAAGGGGCCTACGAGCAGTACTTC. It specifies CASSKGAYEQYF.

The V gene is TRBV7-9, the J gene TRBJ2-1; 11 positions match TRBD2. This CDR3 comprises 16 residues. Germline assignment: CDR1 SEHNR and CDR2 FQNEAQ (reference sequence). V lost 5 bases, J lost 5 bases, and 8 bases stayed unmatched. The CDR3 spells CASSATGLAGNNEQFF. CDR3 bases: TGTGCCAGCAGCGCAACCGGACTAGCGGGTAACAATGAGCAGTTCTTC.

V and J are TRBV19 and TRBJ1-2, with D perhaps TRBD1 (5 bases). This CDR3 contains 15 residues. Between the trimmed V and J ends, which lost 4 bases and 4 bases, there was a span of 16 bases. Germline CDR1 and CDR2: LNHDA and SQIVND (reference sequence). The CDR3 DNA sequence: TGTGCCAGTAGTAAATTGACAGCAAATGTCTATGGCTACACCTTC. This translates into CASSKLTANVYGYTF.

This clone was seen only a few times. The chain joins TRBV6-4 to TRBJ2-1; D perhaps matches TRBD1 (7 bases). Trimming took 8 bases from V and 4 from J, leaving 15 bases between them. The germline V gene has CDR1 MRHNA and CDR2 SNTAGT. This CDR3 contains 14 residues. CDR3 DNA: TGTGCCAGCGTGGCGGGACAGATATACAATGAGCAGTTCTTC. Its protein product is CASVAGQIYNEQFF.

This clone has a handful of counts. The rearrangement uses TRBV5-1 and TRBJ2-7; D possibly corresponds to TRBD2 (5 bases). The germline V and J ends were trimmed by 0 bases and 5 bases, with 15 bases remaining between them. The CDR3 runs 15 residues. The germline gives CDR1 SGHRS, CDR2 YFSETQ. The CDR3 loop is CASSLGGSRWDEQYF. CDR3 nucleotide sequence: TGCGCCAGCAGCTTGGGAGGGTCCAGGTGGGACGAGCAGTACTTC.

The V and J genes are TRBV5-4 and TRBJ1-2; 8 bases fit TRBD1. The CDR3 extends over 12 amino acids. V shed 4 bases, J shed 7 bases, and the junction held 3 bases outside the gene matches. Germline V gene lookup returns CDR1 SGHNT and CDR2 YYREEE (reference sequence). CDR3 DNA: TGTGCCAGCAGCGGAGGACAGGGTGGCTACACCTTC. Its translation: CASSGGQGGYTF.

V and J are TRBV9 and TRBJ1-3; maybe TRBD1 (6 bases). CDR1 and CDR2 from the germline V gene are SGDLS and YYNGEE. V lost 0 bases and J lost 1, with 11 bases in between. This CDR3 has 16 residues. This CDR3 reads CASSVVPGASGNTIYF. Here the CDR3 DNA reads TGTGCCAGCAGCGTAGTGCCAGGGGCATCTGGAAACACCATATATTTT.

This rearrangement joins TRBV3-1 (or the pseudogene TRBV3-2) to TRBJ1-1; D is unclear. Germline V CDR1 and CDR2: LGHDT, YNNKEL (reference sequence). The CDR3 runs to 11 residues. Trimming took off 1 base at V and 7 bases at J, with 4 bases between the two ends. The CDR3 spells CASSQAYEAFF. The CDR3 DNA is TGTGCCAGCAGCCAAGCCTATGAAGCTTTCTTT.

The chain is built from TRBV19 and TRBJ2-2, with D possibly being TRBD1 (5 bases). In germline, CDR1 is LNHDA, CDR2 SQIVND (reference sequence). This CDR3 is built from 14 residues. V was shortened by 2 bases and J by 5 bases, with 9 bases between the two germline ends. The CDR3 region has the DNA TGTGCCAGTAGTATACTCCAGGGTACCGGGGAGCTGTTTTTT. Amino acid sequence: CASSILQGTGELFF.